The T cell receptor beta chain described here comes from a study of OX40 agonist ivuxolimab in advanced cancers. The data were produced by immunoSEQ multiplex PCR, yet TCRdb's version contains in-frame clones alone and is incomplete. The profile shows 50,000 or so clones, approximately 80% of them singletons. The V gene's germline CDR1 is SNHLY and CDR2 FYNNEI. This CDR3 spans 15 amino acids. V was trimmed by 4 bases and J by 5 bases, leaving 14 bases between them. The chain combines TRBV2 with TRBJ1-4; D may be TRBD1 (5 bases). The sequencing here drew on CD4+ or CD8+ T cells sorted from blood, taken in a trial of the OX40 agonist ivuxolimab. The TCR comes from an adult with an advanced solid tumor such as melanoma, head and neck, liver or kidney cancer. CDR3 DNA sequence: TGTGCCAGCAGTGTTGCGACGGGGGAGAATGAAAAACTGTTTTTT. Its translation: CASSVATGENEKLFF.